The T cell receptor beta chain under discussion was sequenced for a study of CD8 T cells in ankylosing spondylitis. Study-wide results and limits: Significantly higher representation of disease-linked clones was reported for matched ankylosing spondylitis synovial fluid. Previously reported in reactive arthritis synovial fluid and blood were some of the motif variants.

A quantitative 5'-RACE method, one with molecular barcodes, was used to make TCR beta libraries. From the 5' RACE reads, TCRdb called clonotypes with MiXCR, one entry per CDR3 protein. The table has about 190,000 distinct CDR3 sequences, approximately 12% seen once; the top ten hold approximately 11%. The CDR3 consists of 17 residues. The germline CDR1 and CDR2 sequences are LGHNA and YNFKEQ. V dropped 0 bases and J dropped 0 bases, with 15 bases sitting between them. The table lists this clonotype with a few counts. Its specificity is not known. The chain combines TRBV4-2 with TRBJ2-7; D remains unclear. Sample: blood, either unsorted or a sorted T cell fraction (not recorded which). The clonotype was recovered from a female donor with ankylosing spondylitis or in good health (not recorded which). As DNA, the CDR3 is TGTGCCAGCAGCCAAGATCCCCTGGGGAATCCCTCCTACGAGCAGTACTTC. This encodes CASSQDPLGNPSYEQYF.